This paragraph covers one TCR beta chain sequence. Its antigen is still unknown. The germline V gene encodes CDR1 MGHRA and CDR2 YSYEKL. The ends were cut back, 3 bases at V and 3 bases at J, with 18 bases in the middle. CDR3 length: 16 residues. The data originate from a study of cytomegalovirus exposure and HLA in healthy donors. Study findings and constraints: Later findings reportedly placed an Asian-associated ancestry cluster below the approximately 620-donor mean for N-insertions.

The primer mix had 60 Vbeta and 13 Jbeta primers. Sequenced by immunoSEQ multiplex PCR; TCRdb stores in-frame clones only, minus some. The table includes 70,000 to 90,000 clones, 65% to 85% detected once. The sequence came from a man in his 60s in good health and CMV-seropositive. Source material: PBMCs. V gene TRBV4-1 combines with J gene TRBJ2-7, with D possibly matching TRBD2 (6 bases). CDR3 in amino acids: CASSQDQGLTVYEQYF. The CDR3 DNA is TGCGCCAGCAGCCAGGACCAGGGACTCACCGTCTACGAGCAGTACTTC.